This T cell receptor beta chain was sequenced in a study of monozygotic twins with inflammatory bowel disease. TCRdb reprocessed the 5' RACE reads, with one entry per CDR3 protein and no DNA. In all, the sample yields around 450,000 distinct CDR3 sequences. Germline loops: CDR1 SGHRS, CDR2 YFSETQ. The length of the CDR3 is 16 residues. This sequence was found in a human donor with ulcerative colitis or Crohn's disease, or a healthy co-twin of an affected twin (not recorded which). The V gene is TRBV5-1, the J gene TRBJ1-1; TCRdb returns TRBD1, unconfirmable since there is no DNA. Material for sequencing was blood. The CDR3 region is CASSLYRGDMNTEAFF.